This T cell receptor (beta chain) originates from a study of cytomegalovirus exposure and HLA in healthy donors. The PCR employed 60 Vbeta primers together with 13 Jbeta primers. Here immunoSEQ multiplex PCR was the method, and the copy in TCRdb shows in-frame clones only, minus some. Of some 150,000 clones in the sample, roughly 82% are singletons; the top ten hold around 6.1%. V lost 6 bases and J lost 7; bases outside the gene matches: 7. CDR1 is LNHNV, CDR2 YYDKDF, per germline (reference sequence). This CDR3 is built from 13 residues. V and J are TRBV15 and TRBJ2-5; 8 nucleotides match TRBD1. The sequence was collected from a man aged 25-45 years in good health and CMV-seropositive. The sequencing input was PBMCs. CDR3: CATRAGGQGTQYF. The CDR3 region has the DNA TGTGCCACCAGAGCAGGGGGCCAGGGGACCCAGTACTTC.